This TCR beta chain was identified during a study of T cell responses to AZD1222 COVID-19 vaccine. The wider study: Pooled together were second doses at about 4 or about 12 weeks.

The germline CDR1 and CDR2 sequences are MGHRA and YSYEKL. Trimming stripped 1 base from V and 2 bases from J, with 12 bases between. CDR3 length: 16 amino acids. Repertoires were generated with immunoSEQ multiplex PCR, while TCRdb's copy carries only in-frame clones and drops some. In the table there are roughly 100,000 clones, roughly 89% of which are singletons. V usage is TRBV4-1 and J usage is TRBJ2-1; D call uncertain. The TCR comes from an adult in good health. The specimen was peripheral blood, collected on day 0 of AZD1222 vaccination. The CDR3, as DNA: TGCGCCAGCAGCCAAGTTAAGACTGGACCCTACAATGAGCAGTTCTTC. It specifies CASSQVKTGPYNEQFF.